These 28 T cell receptor beta chains originate from one sample sequenced in a study of T cell repertoires in cytomegalovirus infection. TCRdb re-derived calls from the reads in MiXCR, one entry per CDR3 protein. The table has 150,000 to 200,000 distinct CDR3 sequences, nearly 9.5% seen once; the top ten hold about 5%. The sequenced sample consisted of PBMCs. The origin of the receptors is a human donor in good health (CMV status not recorded). Some clones in this sample may be carry-over from other donors' samples.

The sample holds many counts of this clonotype. J is TRBJ2-3 and V is TRBV12-3 or TRBV12-4, with 8 bases lining up with TRBD1. V lost 7 bases and J lost 2; bases outside the gene matches: 11. The CDR3 loop spans 16 amino acids. CDR3 sequence: CASIRDRTKATDTQYF. The CDR3 DNA sequence: TGTGCCAGCATCCGGGACAGGACTAAGGCCACAGATACGCAGTATTTT.

This clonotype was found many times. The rearrangement links TRBV7-2 to TRBJ2-1; 7 nucleotides agree with TRBD2. Unmatched junction bases numbered 12, after V lost 1 base and J lost 0 bases. Per the germline V gene, CDR1 is SGHTA and CDR2 is FQGNSA. The CDR3 contains 19 residues. CDR3 region: CASSLVRAGLVSSYNEQFF. The DNA of the CDR3 is TGTGCCAGCAGCTTAGTACGAGCGGGGCTGGTAAGCTCCTACAATGAGCAGTTCTTC.

At least ten counts were recorded for this clonotype. The chain uses TRBV28 and TRBJ2-1; D might be TRBD2 (6 bases). Germline CDR1 and CDR2: MDHEN and SYDVKM. The CDR3 is 16 amino acids. The germline V and J ends were trimmed by 5 bases and 1 base, with 15 bases remaining between them. The CDR3 sequence: CASSARWRASYNEQFF. The CDR3 DNA reads TGTGCCAGCAGTGCCCGTTGGAGGGCTTCCTACAATGAGCAGTTCTTC.

The sample holds a few counts of this clonotype. This chain connects TRBV6-1 to TRBJ1-3; D unclear. The germline V gene has CDR1 MNHNS and CDR2 SASEGT. The CDR3 runs to 15 residues. V was pared by 10 bases and J by 4 bases, with 20 bases between. The CDR3: CATSSSTGRGNTIYF. As DNA, the CDR3 is TGTGCCACCTCCTCGTCCACCGGGAGGGGAAACACCATATATTTT.

Comments on this clonotype: One end of the junction is discordant with germline, which a read error may explain. The rearrangement links TRBV7-7 to TRBJ2-1, with 9 bases that match TRBD1. The germline gives CDR1 SSHAT, CDR2 FNYEAQ (reference sequence). CDR3 size: 15 residues. The CDR3 DNA reads TGTGCTAGCAGTGGAGGGACAGGGTCCAACAATCAGCAGTTCTTC. Protein product: CASSGGTGSNNQQFF.

Ten or more counts support this clonotype. The rearrangement links TRBV5-6 to TRBJ2-1; perhaps TRBD1 as D (5 bases). Germline loops: CDR1 SGHDT, CDR2 YYEEEE. The CDR3 runs 16 residues. The V end was cut by 3 bases, the J end by 1 base, with 14 bases between. The CDR3 DNA reads TGTGCCAGCAGCTCTCCAGGGCTTTTTTCCTACAATGAGCAGTTCTTC. Its translation: CASSSPGLFSYNEQFF.

This clonotype was found many times. V and J are TRBV7-2 and TRBJ2-5; D perhaps matches TRBD2 (7 bases). Germline loops: CDR1 SGHTA, CDR2 FQGNSA. The CDR3 contains 15 residues. Trimming shortened V by 1 base and J by 6 bases, and 15 bases separated the two germline ends. The chain's CDR3 is CASSLDGGGRKTQYF. The CDR3 DNA sequence: TGTGCCAGCAGCTTAGATGGGGGGGGCCGAAAGACCCAGTACTTC.

There are many counts of this clonotype. This chain connects TRBV27 to TRBJ1-2, with D possibly matching TRBD1 (6 bases). Germline V gene data show CDR1 as MNHEY and CDR2 as SMNVEV (reference sequence). V lost 6 bases to trimming and J lost 7 bases, with 18 bases between them. CDR3 size: 14 residues. In DNA form, the CDR3 reads TGTGCCAGCAGCACTTTGGGGACACTTAGTGGCTACACCTTC. This translates into CASSTLGTLSGYTF.

The rearrangement joins TRBV9 to TRBJ1-1; 7 bases agree with TRBD1. This CDR3 region has 15 residues. V lost 1 base to trimming and J lost 2 bases; unmatched junction nucleotides: 5. Germline CDR1 SGDLS, CDR2 YYNGEE. CDR3 protein: CASSVTGTANTEAFF. The DNA of the CDR3 is TGTGCCAGCAGCGTAACCGGGACAGCTAACACTGAAGCTTTCTTT.

This clonotype has at least ten counts. The chain joins TRBV28 to TRBJ2-2; D gene uncertain. Germline loops: CDR1 MDHEN, CDR2 SYDVKM. CDR3 length: 17 residues. V was clipped by 2 bases and J by 2 bases, with 15 bases between them. CDR3 sequence (DNA): TGTGCCAGCAGTTTAAGCTCCCTTCCGGGCAACACCGGGGAGCTGTTTTTT. Amino acids: CASSLSSLPGNTGELFF. Supplemented by reference TRBV28 and TRBJ2-2, the full variable domain reads DVKVTQSSRYLVKRTGEKVFLECVQDMDHENMFWYRQDPGLGLRLIYFSYDVKMKEKGDIPEGYSVSREKKERFSLILESASTNQTSMYLCASSLSSLPGNTGELFFGEGSRLTVL.

To note about this clonotype: Mismatch with germline at one junction end may stem from a read error. This chain connects TRBV4-3 to TRBJ2-2; 8 bases map to TRBD1. CDR1 and CDR2 from the germline V gene are LGHNA and YSLEER. There are 16 residues in the CDR3. The CDR3, as DNA: TGCGCCAACAGCCAACAACAGGGGGGAGGCACCGGGGAGCTGTTTTTT. This encodes CANSQQQGGGTGELFF.

A remark on this clonotype: In this CDR3 the conserved last residue, phenylalanine or tryptophan, is missing, so a read error is likely. The chain carries TRBV2 and TRBJ1-4; TRBD1 matches at 8 bases. CDR1 is SNHLY, CDR2 FYNNEI, per germline. CDR3 size: 15 residues. V shed 7 bases, J shed 4 bases, and the junction held 8 bases outside the gene matches. In DNA form, the CDR3 reads TGTGCCAGCATCAAGGGACAGGCAAATAATGAAAAACTGTTTGTT. It yields the protein CASIKGQANNEKLFV.

This clonotype was recorded at least ten times. V and J are TRBV7-2 and TRBJ2-6; TRBD1 is a possible D gene (6 bases). Germline V lookup: CDR1 SGHTA, CDR2 FQGNSA. The V end lost 5 bases, the J end lost 2 bases, and 13 bases lay between the germline ends. CDR3 length: 16 residues. This CDR3 is CASSLQGSPGANVLTF. CDR3 nucleotide sequence: TGTGCCAGCAGCCTACAGGGCTCCCCTGGGGCCAACGTCCTGACTTTC.

This clonotype appeared many times. This sequence joins TRBV7-2 and TRBJ1-2; weak D call: TRBD1 (5 bases). The V gene's germline CDR1 is SGHTA and CDR2 FQGNSA. The CDR3 covers 12 residues. V was pared by 5 bases and J by 8 bases, with 12 bases between. The CDR3 DNA reads TGTGCCAGCAGCCCGAGAAGGGGAGGCTACACCTTC. Translated, it gives CASSPRRGGYTF.

This clonotype has a count of ten or more. The gene calls are TRBV7-9 and TRBJ2-1, with D hard to call. V lost 2 bases and J lost 9, with 11 bases in between. Germline assignment: CDR1 SEHNR and CDR2 FQNEAQ (reference sequence). The length of the CDR3 is 13 residues. The CDR3 here is CASSLLATREQFF. The CDR3, as DNA: TGTGCCAGCAGCTTATTAGCTACTCGTGAGCAGTTCTTC.

This clonotype has just a few counts. The rearrangement uses TRBV6-2 or TRBV6-3 and TRBJ1-1; D remains ambiguous. Between the trimmed V and J ends, which lost 0 bases and 0 bases, there was a span of 8 bases. The V gene's germline CDR1 is MNHEY and CDR2 SVGEGT. The CDR3 is made up of 15 amino acids. The DNA of the CDR3 is TGTGCCAGCAGTTACTCGAGGCAGATGAACACTGAAGCTTTCTTT. Translated: CASSYSRQMNTEAFF.

J is TRBJ1-2 and V is TRBV29-1; D possibly corresponds to TRBD1 (5 bases). In germline, CDR1 is SQVTM, CDR2 ANQGSEA. With 4 bases removed from V and 1 base from J, the gap between germline ends came to 10 bases. The CDR3 loop spans 13 amino acids. CDR3 nucleotides: TGCAGCGTTGCAGGGAGCAGTAACTATGGCTACACCTTC. It translates to CSVAGSSNYGYTF.

This clonotype was observed many times. The CDR3 loop reads CASSSGGGYGYTF. Written as DNA, the CDR3 is TGTGCCAGCAGCTCTGGAGGTGGCTATGGCTACACCTTC. The gene calls are TRBV7-2 and TRBJ1-2; no clear D. The length of the CDR3 is 13 residues. The germline CDR1 and CDR2 sequences are SGHTA and FQGNSA. V was clipped by 4 bases and J by 4 bases, with 10 bases between them.

This clonotype was observed at least ten times. The V and J genes are TRBV15 and TRBJ2-6; D tentatively fits TRBD1 or TRBD2 (5 bases each). V was trimmed by 0 bases and J by 0 bases, leaving 12 bases between them. This CDR3 is 18 amino acids long. Germline V lookup: CDR1 LNHNV, CDR2 YYDKDF (reference sequence). CDR3 sequence: CATSRDQGPNSGANVLTF. The CDR3 nucleotides read TGTGCCACCAGCAGAGATCAGGGACCCAACTCTGGGGCCAACGTCCTGACTTTC.

This clonotype has a count of ten or more. V and J are TRBV7-8 and TRBJ2-7, with D possibly being TRBD2 (5 bases). V dropped 0 bases and J dropped 2 bases, with 8 bases sitting between them. This CDR3 comprises 14 residues. Germline V gives CDR1 SGHVS, CDR2 FQNEAQ. CDR3: CASSLAGDTYEQYF. Written as DNA, the CDR3 is TGTGCCAGCAGCTTAGCGGGAGATACCTACGAGCAGTACTTC.

In its sample, this clonotype was seen a few times. V and J are TRBV25-1 and TRBJ2-5; D perhaps matches TRBD1 (6 bases). This CDR3 has 13 residues. V dropped 7 bases and J dropped 4 bases, with 13 bases sitting between them. Germline CDR1 is MGHDK and CDR2 is SYGVNS. The DNA of the CDR3 is TGTGCCAGCAAAACAGGGTTTAGAGAGACCCAGTACTTC. It translates to CASKTGFRETQYF. Filled out from reference TRBV25-1 and TRBJ2-5, the complete variable domain reads EADIYQTPRYLVIGTGKKITLECSQTMGHDKMYWYQQDPGMELHLIHYSYGVNSTEKGDLSSESTVSRIRTEHFPLTLESARPSHTSQYLCASKTGFRETQYFGPGTRLLVL.

In this sample, this clonotype turned up many times. This chain connects TRBV10-3 to TRBJ1-5; unclear D gene. Germline CDR1 ENHRY, CDR2 SYGVKD. This CDR3 is built from 12 residues. Trimming pared 6 bases from V and 10 bases from J, leaving 13 bases between. CDR3 amino acids: CAISERERPQHF. CDR3 sequence (DNA): TGTGCCATCAGCGAGCGTGAGAGACCCCAGCATTTT.

This clonotype was seen repeatedly, ten times or more. The rearrangement joins TRBV7-3 to TRBJ2-1; 11 bases map to TRBD2. J lost 8 bases, V lost 5 bases, and 8 bases had no gene match. Germline assignment: CDR1 SGHTA and CDR2 FQGTGA. The CDR3 is made up of 15 amino acids. Here the CDR3 reads CASSPTSGSSDEQFF. The DNA for the CDR3 is TGTGCCAGCAGCCCAACTAGCGGGAGTAGCGATGAGCAGTTCTTC.

The table lists this clonotype with many counts. The chain joins TRBV11-2 to TRBJ2-1; the match to TRBD2 covers 8 bases. The CDR3 has 16 residues. Losses at the gene ends were 5 bases for V and 5 bases for J; bases not matched to a gene: 11. Germline values: CDR1 SGHAT, CDR2 FQNNGV. This CDR3 is CASSLLASGSHNEQFF. In nucleotides, the CDR3 is TGTGCCAGCAGCCTCCTCGCCAGCGGGAGCCACAATGAGCAGTTCTTC.

This clonotype was detected a few times. J is TRBJ1-1 and V is TRBV20-1; possibly TRBD1 for D (5 bases). Trimming took 5 bases from V and 0 from J, leaving 13 bases between them. The CDR3 loop spans 14 amino acids. Germline loops: CDR1 DFQATT, CDR2 SNEGSKA (reference sequence). CDR3 coding DNA: TGCAGTGCTGACTTTTGGGGGATGAACACTGAAGCTTTCTTT. Its translation: CSADFWGMNTEAFF.

This clonotype was found many times. The CDR3 DNA is TGTGCCAGCAGCTTGGGGACGCTGACTAACTATGGCTACACCTTC. Its protein is CASSLGTLTNYGYTF. The chain carries TRBV7-2 and TRBJ1-2, with D perhaps TRBD1 (5 bases). The CDR3 runs 15 residues. Trimming took 3 bases from V and 0 from J, leaving 11 bases between them. Per germline, CDR1 SGHTA and CDR2 FQGNSA.

CDR3 in DNA: TGTGCCAGCAGCTTCTCAATCGCCGGGGTCACCGGGGAGCTGTTTTTT. It yields the protein CASSFSIAGVTGELFF. The chain has TRBV5-5 and TRBJ2-2; weak D call: TRBD2 (5 bases). V lost 2 bases and J lost 4, with 15 bases in between. CDR3 length: 16 residues. Germline V CDR1 and CDR2: SGHKS, YYEKEE (reference sequence).

This clonotype was observed a few times. The genes are TRBV18 and TRBJ2-5; no clear D. The CDR3 covers 13 residues. V was clipped by 3 bases and J by 1 base, with 6 bases between them. In germline, CDR1 is KGHSH, CDR2 LQKENI. CDR3 bases: TGTGCCAGCTCACCTCCAGTCCAAGAGACCCAGTACTTC. Translated: CASSPPVQETQYF.